This T cell receptor beta chain was retrieved from a study of cytomegalovirus exposure and HLA in healthy donors. In regard to this clone: Its target is unknown.

Germline V lookup: CDR1 SGHVS, CDR2 FQNEAQ. The V segment lost 1 base and the J segment 2 bases; nucleotides outside the gene matches: 2. CDR3 size: 17 residues. Assay: immunoSEQ multiplex PCR; the TCRdb copy retains only in-frame clones and omits some. The sample shows roughly 200,000 clones, about 89% of them seen only once. From the roughly 120-subject validation cohort, which was separate from the approximately 720-subject first cohort, the donors were drawn. Study-wide results and caveats: Confirmation was obtained in vitro that a few CMV-associated chains are specific for CMV antigens.

The gene calls are TRBV7-8 and TRBJ2-2; 12 nucleotides match TRBD2. The sequencing sample was made of PBMCs. This receptor was obtained from a man in his thirties or forties in good health and CMV-seropositive. CDR3 in DNA: TGTGCCAGCAGCTTAGGGACTAGCGGGGCCAACACCGGGGAGCTGTTTTTT. It specifies CASSLGTSGANTGELFF.